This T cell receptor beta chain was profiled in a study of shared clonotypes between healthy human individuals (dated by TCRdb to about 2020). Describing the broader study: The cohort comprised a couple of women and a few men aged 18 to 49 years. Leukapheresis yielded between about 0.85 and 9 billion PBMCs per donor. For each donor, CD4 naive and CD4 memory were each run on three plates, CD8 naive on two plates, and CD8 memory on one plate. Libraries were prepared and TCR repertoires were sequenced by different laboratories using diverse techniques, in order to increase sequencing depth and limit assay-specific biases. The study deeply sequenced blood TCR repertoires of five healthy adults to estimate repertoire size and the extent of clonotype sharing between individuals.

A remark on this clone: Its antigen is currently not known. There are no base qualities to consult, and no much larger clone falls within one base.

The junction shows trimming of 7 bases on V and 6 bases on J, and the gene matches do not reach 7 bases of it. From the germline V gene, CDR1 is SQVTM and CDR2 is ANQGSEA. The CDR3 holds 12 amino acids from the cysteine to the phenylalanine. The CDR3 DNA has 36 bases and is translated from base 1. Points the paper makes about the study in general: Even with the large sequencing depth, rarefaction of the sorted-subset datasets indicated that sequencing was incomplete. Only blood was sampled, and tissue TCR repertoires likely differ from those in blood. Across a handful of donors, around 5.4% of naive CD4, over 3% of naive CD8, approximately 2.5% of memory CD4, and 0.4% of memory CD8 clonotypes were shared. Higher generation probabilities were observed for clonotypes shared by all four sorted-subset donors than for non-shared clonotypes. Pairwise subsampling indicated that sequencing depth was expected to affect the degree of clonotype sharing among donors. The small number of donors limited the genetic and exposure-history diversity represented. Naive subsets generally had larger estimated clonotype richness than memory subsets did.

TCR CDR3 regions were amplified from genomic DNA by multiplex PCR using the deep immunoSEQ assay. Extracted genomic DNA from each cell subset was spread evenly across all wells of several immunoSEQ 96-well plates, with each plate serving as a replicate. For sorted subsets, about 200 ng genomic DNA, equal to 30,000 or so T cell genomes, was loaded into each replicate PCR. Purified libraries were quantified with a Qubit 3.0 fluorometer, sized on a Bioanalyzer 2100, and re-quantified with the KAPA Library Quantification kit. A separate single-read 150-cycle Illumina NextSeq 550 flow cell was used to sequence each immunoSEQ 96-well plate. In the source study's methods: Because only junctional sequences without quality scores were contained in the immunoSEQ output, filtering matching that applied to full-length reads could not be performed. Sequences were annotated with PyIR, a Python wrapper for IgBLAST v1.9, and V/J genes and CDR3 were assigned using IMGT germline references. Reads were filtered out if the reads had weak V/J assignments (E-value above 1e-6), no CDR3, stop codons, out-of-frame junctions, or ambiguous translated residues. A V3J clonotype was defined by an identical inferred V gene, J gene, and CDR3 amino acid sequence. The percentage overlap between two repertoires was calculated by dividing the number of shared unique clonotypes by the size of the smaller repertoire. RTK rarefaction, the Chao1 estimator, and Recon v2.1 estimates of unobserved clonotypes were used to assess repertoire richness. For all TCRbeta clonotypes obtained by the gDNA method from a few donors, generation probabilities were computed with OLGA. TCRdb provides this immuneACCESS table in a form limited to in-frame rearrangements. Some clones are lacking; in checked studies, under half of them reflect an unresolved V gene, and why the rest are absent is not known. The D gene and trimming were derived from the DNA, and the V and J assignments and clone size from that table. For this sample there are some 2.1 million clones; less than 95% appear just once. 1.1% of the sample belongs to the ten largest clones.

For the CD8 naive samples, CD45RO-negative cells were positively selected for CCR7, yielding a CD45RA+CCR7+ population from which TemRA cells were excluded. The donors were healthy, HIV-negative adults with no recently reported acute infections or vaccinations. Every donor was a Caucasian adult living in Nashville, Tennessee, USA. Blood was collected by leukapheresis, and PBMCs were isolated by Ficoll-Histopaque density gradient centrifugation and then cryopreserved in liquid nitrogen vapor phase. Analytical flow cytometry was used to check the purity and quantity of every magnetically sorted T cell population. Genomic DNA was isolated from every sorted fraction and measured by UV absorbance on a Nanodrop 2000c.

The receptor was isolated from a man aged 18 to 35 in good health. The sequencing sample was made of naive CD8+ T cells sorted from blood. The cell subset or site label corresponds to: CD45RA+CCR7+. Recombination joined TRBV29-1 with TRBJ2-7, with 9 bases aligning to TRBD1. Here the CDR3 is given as CSAAGQGGEQYF. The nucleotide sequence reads TGCAGCGCCGCGGGACAGGGTGGCGAGCAGTACTTC.